This is a list of T cell receptor beta chains from one sample in a study of PD-1 blockade in classical Hodgkin lymphoma. Profiled with immunoSEQ multiplex PCR; TCRdb holds only in-frame clones, not every one. The sample includes about 19,000 clones, 75% to 90% of them seen just once. Here the sequenced sample was CD4+ T cells from blood, taken before the fourth cycle of nivolumab. These receptors all come from a human donor with classical Hodgkin lymphoma. CDR3s include the opening cysteine and the closing phenylalanine or tryptophan. A D gene is named only where the DNA matches it firmly. Expanded clones get a size class; other rows say once, few or many, or leave the size out.

V gene: TRBV25-1; clone size: -; D gene: TRBD1; J gene: TRBJ1-2; CDR3 protein: CASRNKGDRGSYGYTF; CDR3 DNA: TGTGCCAGCAGAAACAAAGGGGACAGGGGAAGCTATGGCTACACCTTC
V gene: TRBV7-8; clone size: -; D gene: TRBD2; J gene: TRBJ2-7; CDR3 protein: CASSLASGSLEQYF; CDR3 DNA: TGTGCCAGCAGCTTAGCTAGCGGGAGTCTTGAGCAGTACTTC
V gene: TRBV5-5; clone size: -; D gene: TRBD1; J gene: TRBJ2-7; CDR3 protein: CASSSRTGWESYEQYF; CDR3 DNA: TGTGCCAGCAGCTCAAGGACAGGGTGGGAATCCTACGAGCAGTACTTC
V gene: TRBV6-6; clone size: -; D gene: -; J gene: TRBJ2-1; CDR3 protein: CASSYWGFNEQFF; CDR3 DNA: TGTGCCAGCAGTTACTGGGGGTTCAATGAGCAGTTCTTC
V gene: TRBV5-6; clone size: -; D gene: -; J gene: TRBJ1-4; CDR3 protein: CASSLWGLGEKLFF; CDR3 DNA: TGTGCCAGCAGCTTATGGGGGCTTGGAGAAAAACTGTTTTTT
V gene: TRBV28; clone size: -; D gene: TRBD1; J gene: TRBJ2-2; CDR3 protein: CASRSGQRTGELFF; CDR3 DNA: TGTGCCAGCAGGTCGGGACAGCGCACCGGGGAGCTGTTTTTT
V gene: TRBV7-9; clone size: -; D gene: TRBD1; J gene: TRBJ2-5; CDR3 protein: CASSFSRDRNGETQYF; CDR3 DNA: TGTGCCAGCAGCTTCAGCCGGGACAGGAACGGGGAGACCCAGTACTTC
V gene: TRBV5-4; clone size: -; D gene: -; J gene: TRBJ1-5; CDR3 protein: CASSLAGSRQPQHF; CDR3 DNA: TGTGCCAGCAGCTTGGCCGGAAGTCGTCAGCCCCAGCATTTT
V gene: TRBV5-1; clone size: -; D gene: -; J gene: TRBJ2-5; CDR3 protein: CASSFRTSETQYF; CDR3 DNA: TGCGCCAGCAGCTTCAGGACATCCGAGACCCAGTACTTC
V gene: TRBV11-2; clone size: -; D gene: -; J gene: TRBJ2-5; CDR3 protein: CASSLRRSYQETQYF; CDR3 DNA: TGTGCCAGCAGCTTAAGGCGGAGCTACCAAGAGACCCAGTACTTC
V gene: TRBV28; clone size: -; D gene: TRBD1; J gene: TRBJ2-3; CDR3 protein: CASSLETGDSDTQYF; CDR3 DNA: TGTGCCAGCAGTTTAGAGACAGGGGATTCAGATACGCAGTATTTT
V gene: TRBV7-9; clone size: -; D gene: TRBD2; J gene: TRBJ2-7; CDR3 protein: CASAISGGTYEQYF; CDR3 DNA: TGTGCCAGCGCCATTAGCGGGGGCACCTACGAGCAGTACTTC
V gene: TRBV28; clone size: -; D gene: -; J gene: TRBJ2-6; CDR3 protein: CASSTASGNSGANVLTF; CDR3 DNA: TGTGCCAGCAGCACTGCATCAGGGAACTCTGGGGCCAACGTCCTGACTTTC
V gene: TRBV10-3; clone size: -; D gene: TRBD2; J gene: TRBJ2-3; CDR3 protein: CAISELAGAYTDTQYF; CDR3 DNA: TGTGCCATCAGTGAACTAGCGGGAGCTTACACAGATACGCAGTATTTT
V gene: TRBV5-1; clone size: -; D gene: -; J gene: TRBJ1-5; CDR3 protein: CASSLDTTPGQPQHF; CDR3 DNA: TGCGCCAGCAGCCTTGACACCACGCCCGGTCAGCCCCAGCATTTT
V gene: TRBV5-5; clone size: -; D gene: TRBD2; J gene: TRBJ2-7; CDR3 protein: CASSVTSGIYEQYF; CDR3 DNA: TGTGCCAGCAGCGTAACTAGCGGGATCTACGAGCAGTACTTC
V gene: TRBV6-1; clone size: -; D gene: -; J gene: TRBJ1-5; CDR3 protein: CASSRNIGGEQPQHF; CDR3 DNA: TGTGCCAGCAGCCGTAACATTGGGGGAGAACAGCCCCAGCATTTT
V gene: TRBV18; clone size: -; D gene: -; J gene: TRBJ1-2; CDR3 protein: CASSPTDYGYTF; CDR3 DNA: TGTGCCAGCTCACCAACCGACTATGGCTACACCTTC
V gene: TRBV4-2; clone size: -; D gene: -; J gene: TRBJ2-7; CDR3 protein: CASSQGARESDEQYF; CDR3 DNA: TGTGCCAGCAGCCAAGGGGCGCGGGAATCCGACGAGCAGTACTTC
V gene: TRBV28; clone size: few; D gene: -; J gene: TRBJ2-1; CDR3 protein: CASTRVHNEQFF; CDR3 DNA: TGTGCCAGCACCCGGGTACACAATGAGCAGTTCTTC
V gene: TRBV29-1; clone size: -; D gene: TRBD1; J gene: TRBJ2-3; CDR3 protein: CSVYRGFPDTQYF; CDR3 DNA: TGCAGCGTCTACAGGGGTTTCCCAGATACGCAGTATTTT
V gene: TRBV28; clone size: -; D gene: -; J gene: TRBJ1-4; CDR3 protein: CASSTRWATNEKLFF; CDR3 DNA: TGTGCCAGCAGTACAAGATGGGCAACTAATGAAAAACTGTTTTTT
V gene: TRBV5-4; clone size: -; D gene: -; J gene: TRBJ2-2; CDR3 protein: CASSRPGPSGELFF; CDR3 DNA: TGTGCCAGCAGCCGGCCAGGACCCAGCGGGGAGCTGTTTTTT
V gene: TRBV6-5; clone size: -; D gene: TRBD1; J gene: TRBJ1-5; CDR3 protein: CASREGQGGNQPQHF; CDR3 DNA: TGTGCCAGCAGAGAGGGACAGGGTGGCAATCAGCCCCAGCATTTT
V gene: TRBV7-9; clone size: -; D gene: -; J gene: TRBJ2-3; CDR3 protein: CASSFAGVPDTQYF; CDR3 DNA: TGTGCCAGCAGCTTTGCAGGGGTACCAGATACGCAGTATTTT
V gene: TRBV7-9; clone size: -; D gene: -; J gene: TRBJ2-7; CDR3 protein: CASSQTGNSYEQYF; CDR3 DNA: TGTGCCAGCAGCCAGACCGGGAACTCCTACGAGCAGTACTTC
V gene: TRBV28; clone size: once; D gene: -; J gene: TRBJ2-4; CDR3 protein: CASRPTSRAKNIQYF; CDR3 DNA: TGTGCCAGCAGACCTACCAGCCGTGCTAAAAACATTCAGTACTTC
V gene: TRBV15; clone size: -; D gene: TRBD2; J gene: TRBJ2-1; CDR3 protein: CATSRDYPSGRATYNEQFF; CDR3 DNA: TGTGCCACCAGCAGAGATTATCCCTCCGGGAGGGCCACCTACAATGAGCAGTTCTTC
V gene: TRBV6-1; clone size: -; D gene: -; J gene: TRBJ2-7; CDR3 protein: CASSSTGSYEQYF; CDR3 DNA: TGTGCCAGCAGCTCGACAGGTAGCTACGAGCAGTACTTC
V gene: TRBV6-6; clone size: -; D gene: -; J gene: TRBJ1-5; CDR3 protein: CASTGRHNQPQHF; CDR3 DNA: TGTGCCAGCACCGGCAGGCACAATCAGCCCCAGCATTTT
V gene: TRBV13; clone size: -; D gene: TRBD2; J gene: TRBJ2-5; CDR3 protein: CASSHASGRGLETQYF; CDR3 DNA: TGTGCCAGCAGCCATGCTAGCGGGAGGGGGTTGGAGACCCAGTACTTC
V gene: TRBV5-4; clone size: -; D gene: -; J gene: TRBJ2-3; CDR3 protein: CASSAEQRGTQYF; CDR3 DNA: TGTGCCAGCAGCGCGGAGCAGCGAGGGACGCAGTATTTT
V gene: TRBV10-3; clone size: -; D gene: -; J gene: TRBJ1-1; CDR3 protein: CAISGTVGAEAFF; CDR3 DNA: TGTGCCATCAGTGGGACCGTCGGAGCTGAAGCTTTCTTT
V gene: TRBV6-4; clone size: -; D gene: -; J gene: TRBJ1-1; CDR3 protein: CASSAMGNTEAFF; CDR3 DNA: TGTGCCAGCAGTGCGATGGGGAACACTGAAGCTTTCTTT
V gene: TRBV30; clone size: -; D gene: TRBD1; J gene: TRBJ2-2; CDR3 protein: CAWSAWTGRSNTGELFF; CDR3 DNA: TGTGCCTGGAGTGCCTGGACAGGCCGTTCGAACACCGGGGAGCTGTTTTTT
V gene: TRBV27; clone size: -; D gene: TRBD2; J gene: TRBJ2-1; CDR3 protein: CASSSHRGGEQFF; CDR3 DNA: TGTGCCAGCAGTTCGCATCGGGGGGGAGAGCAGTTCTTC
V gene: TRBV14; clone size: -; D gene: TRBD2; J gene: TRBJ2-1; CDR3 protein: CASSPRLAGDLFF; CDR3 DNA: TGTGCCAGCAGCCCCCGACTAGCGGGAGATCTTTTCTTC
V gene: TRBV6-1; clone size: -; D gene: -; J gene: TRBJ2-2; CDR3 protein: CASSEARTDTGELFF; CDR3 DNA: TGTGCCAGCAGTGAAGCGAGGACCGACACCGGGGAGCTGTTTTTT
V gene: TRBV5-1; clone size: -; D gene: -; J gene: TRBJ2-5; CDR3 protein: CASSLYSGLQETQYF; CDR3 DNA: TGCGCCAGCAGCTTGTATTCAGGGCTCCAAGAGACCCAGTACTTC
V gene: TRBV2; clone size: -; D gene: -; J gene: TRBJ2-1; CDR3 protein: CASSELVAYNEQFF; CDR3 DNA: TGTGCCAGCAGTGAACTAGTTGCCTACAATGAGCAGTTCTTC
V gene: TRBV4-1; clone size: few; D gene: -; J gene: TRBJ2-4; CDR3 protein: CASSLRLSDIQYF; CDR3 DNA: TGCGCCAGCAGCCTCCGGCTTAGTGACATTCAGTACTTC
V gene: TRBV25-1; clone size: -; D gene: TRBD2; J gene: TRBJ2-2; CDR3 protein: CASSALAGGPGELFF; CDR3 DNA: TGTGCCAGCAGTGCCTTGGCGGGAGGGCCCGGGGAGCTGTTTTTT
V gene: TRBV4-1; clone size: -; D gene: TRBD1; J gene: TRBJ1-3; CDR3 protein: CASSLQGALGNTIYF; CDR3 DNA: TGCGCCAGCAGTTTGCAGGGGGCTTTGGGAAACACCATATATTTT
V gene: TRBV7-8; clone size: -; D gene: -; J gene: TRBJ2-2; CDR3 protein: CASSIPDWATGELFF; CDR3 DNA: TGTGCCAGCAGCATCCCCGACTGGGCCACCGGGGAGCTGTTTTTT
V gene: TRBV5-1; clone size: -; D gene: TRBD2; J gene: TRBJ2-7; CDR3 protein: CASSGGLANEQYF; CDR3 DNA: TGCGCCAGCAGCGGGGGACTAGCGAACGAGCAGTACTTC
V gene: TRBV29-1; clone size: -; D gene: -; J gene: TRBJ2-1; CDR3 protein: CSVEAAGWGNEQFF; CDR3 DNA: TGCAGCGTTGAAGCGGCAGGGTGGGGTAATGAGCAGTTCTTC
V gene: TRBV28; clone size: -; D gene: TRBD2; J gene: TRBJ2-7; CDR3 protein: CASSLPGLAGYEQYF; CDR3 DNA: TGTGCCAGCAGCCTTCCGGGACTAGCGGGTTACGAGCAGTACTTC
V gene: TRBV5-1; clone size: once; D gene: -; J gene: TRBJ1-2; CDR3 protein: CASSLDQAANYGYTF; CDR3 DNA: TGCGCCAGCAGCTTGGATCAGGCAGCTAACTATGGCTACACCTTC
V gene: TRBV6-1; clone size: -; D gene: -; J gene: TRBJ2-3; CDR3 protein: CASSEMRLADTQYF; CDR3 DNA: TGTGCCAGCAGTGAAATGAGACTTGCAGATACGCAGTATTTT
V gene: TRBV5-1; clone size: -; D gene: -; J gene: TRBJ2-1; CDR3 protein: CASSRQGGYNEQFF; CDR3 DNA: TGCGCCAGCAGCCGACAGGGAGGCTACAATGAGCAGTTCTTC
V gene: TRBV7-9; clone size: -; D gene: -; J gene: TRBJ2-6; CDR3 protein: CASIIPSRGYSSGANVLTF; CDR3 DNA: TGTGCCAGCATCATCCCATCCCGGGGTTATAGCTCTGGGGCCAACGTCCTGACTTTC
V gene: TRBV5-1; clone size: -; D gene: -; J gene: TRBJ2-3; CDR3 protein: CASSLAESTDTQYF; CDR3 DNA: TGCGCCAGCAGCTTGGCAGAGAGCACAGATACGCAGTATTTT
V gene: TRBV18; clone size: -; D gene: -; J gene: TRBJ1-5; CDR3 protein: CASSRDSNQPQHF; CDR3 DNA: TGTGCCAGCTCGCGGGATAGCAATCAGCCCCAGCATTTT
V gene: TRBV2; clone size: -; D gene: TRBD1; J gene: TRBJ1-2; CDR3 protein: CASSDPGTGFRDAFYGYTF; CDR3 DNA: TGTGCCAGCAGTGACCCCGGGACAGGGTTTCGGGACGCCTTCTATGGCTACACCTTC